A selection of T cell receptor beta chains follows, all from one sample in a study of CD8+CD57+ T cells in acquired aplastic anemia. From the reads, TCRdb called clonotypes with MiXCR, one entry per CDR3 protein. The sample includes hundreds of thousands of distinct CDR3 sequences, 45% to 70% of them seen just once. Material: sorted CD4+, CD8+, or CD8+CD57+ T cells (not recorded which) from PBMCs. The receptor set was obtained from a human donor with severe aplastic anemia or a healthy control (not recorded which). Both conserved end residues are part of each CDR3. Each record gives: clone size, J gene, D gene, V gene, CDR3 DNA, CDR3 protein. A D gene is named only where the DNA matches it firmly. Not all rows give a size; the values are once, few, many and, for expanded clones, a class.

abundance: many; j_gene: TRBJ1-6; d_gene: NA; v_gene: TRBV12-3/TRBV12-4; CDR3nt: TGTGCCAGCAGTTTAGGCAGAAGCTCCTATAATTCACCCCTCCACTTT; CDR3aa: CASSLGRSSYNSPLHF
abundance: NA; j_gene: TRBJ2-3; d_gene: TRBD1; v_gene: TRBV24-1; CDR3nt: TGTGCCACCAGTCAATCGGGACAGGGGAACACAGATACGCAGTATTTT; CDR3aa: CATSQSGQGNTDTQYF
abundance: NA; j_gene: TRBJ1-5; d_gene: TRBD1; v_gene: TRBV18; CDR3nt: TGTGCCAGCTCAAAGACAGGGGGGGACCATAGCAATCAGCCCCAGCATTTT; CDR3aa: CASSKTGGDHSNQPQHF
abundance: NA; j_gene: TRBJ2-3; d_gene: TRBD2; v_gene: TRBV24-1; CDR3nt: TGTGCCACCAGTGACTTCTGGACTAGCTTCGGTGTCACGCAGTATTTT; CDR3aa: CATSDFWTSFGVTQYF
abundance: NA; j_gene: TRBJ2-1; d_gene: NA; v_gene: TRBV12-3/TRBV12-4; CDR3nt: TGTGCCAGCGGGCCGGGAAACACAGTGGTTGAGCAGTTCTTC; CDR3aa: CASGPGNTVVEQFF
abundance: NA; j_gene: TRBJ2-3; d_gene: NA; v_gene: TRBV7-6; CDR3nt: TGTGCCAGCAGCGCATACTACACAGATACGCAGTATTTT; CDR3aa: CASSAYYTDTQYF
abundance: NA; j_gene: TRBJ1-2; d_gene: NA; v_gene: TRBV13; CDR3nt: TGTGCCAGCAGCTTGCCTTCGAGGCAGCAGACCTTC; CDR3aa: CASSLPSRQQTF
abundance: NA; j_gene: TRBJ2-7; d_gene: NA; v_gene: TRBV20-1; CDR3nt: TGCAGTGCCCGACAGGGAGGGGTCGAGCAGTACTTC; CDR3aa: CSARQGGVEQYF
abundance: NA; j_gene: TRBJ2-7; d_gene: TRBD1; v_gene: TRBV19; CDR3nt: TGTGCCAGTATCAACCCCGGACAGGTCGACTCCTACGAGCAGTACTTC; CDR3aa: CASINPGQVDSYEQYF
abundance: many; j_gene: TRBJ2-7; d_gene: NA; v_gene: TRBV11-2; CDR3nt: TGTGCCAGCAGCTTTTACGGCGAGCAGTACTTC; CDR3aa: CASSFYGEQYF
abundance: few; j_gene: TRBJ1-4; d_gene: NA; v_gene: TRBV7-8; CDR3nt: TGTGCGTGGGGGACGGTTAATGAAAAACTGTTTTTT; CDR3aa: CAWGTVNEKLFF
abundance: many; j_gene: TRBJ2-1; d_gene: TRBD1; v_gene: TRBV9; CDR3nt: TGTGCCAGCAGCGTAGAGAACAGGGGAGTTGAGCAGTTCTTC; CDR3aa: CASSVENRGVEQFF
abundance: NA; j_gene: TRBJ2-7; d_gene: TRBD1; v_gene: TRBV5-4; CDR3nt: TGTGCCAGCAGGGAGACAGGGGACTACGAGCAGTACTTC; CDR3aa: CASRETGDYEQYF
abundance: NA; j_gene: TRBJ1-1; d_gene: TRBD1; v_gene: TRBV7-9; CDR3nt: TGTGCCAGCAGCCGACGGACAGGAGGCACTGAAGCTTTCTTT; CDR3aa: CASSRRTGGTEAFF
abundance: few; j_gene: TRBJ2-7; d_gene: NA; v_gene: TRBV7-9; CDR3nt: TGTGCCAGCAGCTTAGGCAAATACGAGCAGTACTTC; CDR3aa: CASSLGKYEQYF
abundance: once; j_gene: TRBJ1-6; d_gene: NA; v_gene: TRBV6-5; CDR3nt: TGTGCCAGCAGCTGGGGAGGAGGAGATAATTCACCCCTCCACTTT; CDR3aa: CASSWGGGDNSPLHF
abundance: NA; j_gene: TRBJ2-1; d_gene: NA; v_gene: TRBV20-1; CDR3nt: TGCAGTGCTAGAGATGTGAGGAGCTCCTACAATGAGCAGTTCTTC; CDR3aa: CSARDVRSSYNEQFF